What follows are 30 T cell receptor beta chains derived from one specimen sequenced in a study of T cell changes during pregnancy in multiple sclerosis. The protocol was immunoSEQ multiplex PCR, while the TCRdb copy is restricted to in-frame clones and leaves out a portion. Of tens of thousands of clones in the sample, about nine tenths are singletons; the top ten hold 1.4%. The source material was peripheral blood, sampled in the third trimester of pregnancy. These receptors were taken from a female donor with multiple sclerosis, enrolled in a pregnancy study.

V usage is TRBV20-1 and J usage is TRBJ2-5; unclear D gene. The CDR3 spans 11 residues. Per germline, CDR1 DFQATT and CDR2 SNEGSKA (reference sequence). Trimming shortened V by 3 bases and J by 5 bases, and 7 bases separated the two germline ends. The CDR3, as DNA: TGCAGTGCTAGTTACTCGGAGACCCAGTACTTC. Its protein product is CSASYSETQYF.

The chain combines TRBV10-3 with TRBJ1-2; 9 bases align to TRBD1. Germline V lookup: CDR1 ENHRY, CDR2 SYGVKD. Unmatched junction bases numbered 5, after V lost 3 bases and J lost 3 bases. This CDR3 is 15 amino acids long. The CDR3 DNA is TGTGCCATCAGTGAATCAGACAGGGGGGACTATGGCTACACCTTC. Translating gives CAISESDRGDYGYTF.

Written as DNA, the CDR3 is TGCGCCAGCAGCAAAGGACAGATCTACGAGCAGTACTTC. Translation gives CASSKGQIYEQYF. V usage is TRBV10-1 and J usage is TRBJ2-7; maybe TRBD1 (6 bases). Germline assignment: CDR1 WNHNN and CDR2 SYGVQD (reference sequence). The CDR3 runs 13 residues. V gave up 6 bases and J gave up 3 bases, with 12 bases separating them.

The CDR3 nucleotides are TGCAGCGTGGAGGAACAGGGGGGAGGCTACACCTTC. Encoded protein: CSVEEQGGGYTF. The V call is TRBV29-1, the J call TRBJ1-2, with TRBD1 identical over 8 bases. The CDR3 spans 12 residues. V trimming: 6 bases; J trimming: 8 bases; junction bases outside the gene matches: 8. Germline V gene sequence: CDR1 SQVTM, CDR2 ANQGSEA.

The rearrangement joins TRBV7-9 to TRBJ1-2; D is unresolved. V lost 0 bases and J 11 bases, leaving 22 bases between the germline ends. This CDR3 has 16 amino acids. Germline V lookup: CDR1 SEHNR, CDR2 FQNEAQ (reference sequence). The CDR3 protein is CASSLAAESNNGGYTF. CDR3 DNA: TGTGCCAGCAGCTTAGCGGCGGAGAGCAATAACGGCGGGTACACCTTC. Looking up the rest from reference TRBV7-9 and TRBJ1-2 gives the full variable domain: DTGVSQNPRHKITKRGQNVTFRCDPISEHNRLYWYRQTLGQGPEFLTYFQNEAQLEKSRLLSDRFSAERPKGSFSTLEIQRTEQGDSAMYLCASSLAAESNNGGYTFGSGTRLTVV.

The chain couples TRBV5-4 to TRBJ1-1, with D hard to call. V lost 0 bases, J lost 11 bases, and 20 bases lay in between. The CDR3 spans 15 residues. Germline CDR1 reads SGHNT; CDR2 reads YYREEE (reference sequence). Here the CDR3 reads CASSLEFTDGDRAFF. Written as DNA, the CDR3 is TGTGCCAGCAGCTTGGAATTCACTGACGGGGATCGCGCTTTCTTT.

The chain uses TRBV6-5 and TRBJ1-2; a possible D gene is TRBD1 (5 bases). Germline V gene sequence: CDR1 MNHEY, CDR2 SVGAGI. The CDR3 is made up of 15 amino acids. V was clipped by 6 bases and J by 3 bases, with 17 bases between them. The CDR3 DNA reads as TGTGCCAGCAGCCGACACGGGACTCATGACTATGGCTACACCTTC. This translates into CASSRHGTHDYGYTF.

The chain combines TRBV10-3 with TRBJ1-2; the D is unclear. CDR1 and CDR2 (germline): ENHRY, SYGVKD. This CDR3 has 13 amino acids. The germline V and J ends were trimmed by 8 bases and 7 bases, with 17 bases remaining between them. For the CDR3, the DNA is TGTGCCATCGGCAACACGCCTGAGGGTGGCTACACCTTC. As protein: CAIGNTPEGGYTF.

In nucleotides, the CDR3 is TGTGCCAGCAGTATTCAGGGGGGAGTGGACTATGGCTACACCTTC. Translating it yields CASSIQGGVDYGYTF. This chain uses TRBV28 with TRBJ1-2; the match to TRBD1 covers 7 bases. Germline V lookup: CDR1 MDHEN, CDR2 SYDVKM. CDR3 size: 15 residues. Trimming cost V 5 bases and J 3 bases; bases outside gene matches: 9.

This clone came up once. The chain employs TRBV5-1 and TRBJ1-1; D is unclear. The V gene's germline CDR1 is SGHRS and CDR2 YFSETQ. The V and J ends lost 0 bases and 5 bases respectively, with 20 bases between them. There are 17 residues in the CDR3. The CDR3 loop reads CASSLALDRPGSTEAFF. The CDR3 nucleotides read TGCGCCAGCAGCTTGGCCCTGGATAGGCCCGGGTCAACTGAAGCTTTCTTT.

This chain links TRBV28 with TRBJ2-3, with a weak D call TRBD1 (5 bases). CDR1 and CDR2 from the germline V gene are MDHEN and SYDVKM. Trimming stripped 8 bases from V and 4 bases from J, with 16 bases between. The CDR3 runs to 14 residues. CDR3 nucleotides: TGTGCCAGCTACCCCGCGGCAGGGTCAGATACGCAGTATTTT. Encoded protein: CASYPAAGSDTQYF.

The chain combines TRBV5-1 with TRBJ2-5; unclear D gene. V was pared by 0 bases and J by 5 bases, with 5 bases between. The CDR3 runs 12 residues. CDR1 and CDR2 from the germline V gene are SGHRS and YFSETQ. CDR3 residues: CASSLVMETQYF. The CDR3 DNA sequence: TGCGCCAGCAGCTTGGTAATGGAGACCCAGTACTTC.

For the CDR3, the DNA is TGTGCCAGCAGCTTAGGGAACAGGGTCGGAAATACGCAGTATTTT. Translating it yields CASSLGNRVGNTQYF. This chain links TRBV7-3 with TRBJ2-3; D possibly corresponds to TRBD1 (6 bases). V was pared by 2 bases and J by 7 bases, with 16 bases between. The CDR3 runs 15 residues. Germline V CDR1 and CDR2: SGHTA, FQGTGA.

The chain carries TRBV2 and TRBJ2-2; TRBD2 matches at 9 bases. The J segment lost 5 bases and the V segment lost 4 bases, leaving 11 bases of the junction unmatched. Per the germline V gene, CDR1 is SNHLY and CDR2 is FYNNEI. This CDR3 contains 17 residues. This CDR3 reads CASSVAAGGRGTGELFF. CDR3 coding DNA: TGTGCCAGCAGTGTTGCCGCGGGGGGGCGAGGTACCGGGGAGCTGTTTTTT.

The chain has TRBV5-1 and TRBJ2-5; D might be TRBD1 (6 bases). V was shortened by 0 bases and J by 2 bases, with 8 bases between the two germline ends. Germline V gives CDR1 SGHRS, CDR2 YFSETQ. The CDR3 is 14 residues long. The CDR3 DNA reads TGCGCCAGCAGCTTGGAACAGGGTCAAGAGACCCAGTACTTC. This sequence encodes CASSLEQGQETQYF.

This clone was found once. The chain employs TRBV4-1 and TRBJ2-7, with 9 bases aligning to TRBD1. Germline V gene sequence: CDR1 MGHRA, CDR2 YSYEKL. CDR3 length equals 15 residues. The junction had 5 bases not matched to a gene; V was cut back by 3 bases and J by 2 bases. DNA of the CDR3: TGCGCCAGCAGCCAGGACAGGGGCCCAACCTACGAGCAGTACTTC. Encoded protein: CASSQDRGPTYEQYF.

The rearrangement joins TRBV6-5 to TRBJ1-1; the D gene is possibly TRBD1 (6 bases). The CDR3 is made up of 14 amino acids. V shed 7 bases and J shed 4 bases, with 16 bases lying between them. Looked up from germline, CDR1 is MNHEY and CDR2 is SVGAGI. CDR3 sequence (DNA): TGTGCCAGCACCTTCCGCGGGGGGGCCACTGAAGCTTTCTTT. Translating gives CASTFRGGATEAFF.

The V gene is TRBV29-1, the J gene TRBJ2-7; 9 nucleotides align to TRBD1. CDR3 length equals 14 residues. The V and J ends lost 7 bases and 2 bases, in that order; junction bases with no gene match: 9. The germline gives CDR1 SQVTM, CDR2 ANQGSEA. CDR3 amino acids: CSAEGTGSPYEQYF. The CDR3 DNA reads as TGCAGCGCTGAGGGGACAGGGTCTCCCTACGAGCAGTACTTC.

The chain combines TRBV5-4 with TRBJ1-2; D gene ambiguous. Germline V CDR1 and CDR2: SGHNT, YYREEE (reference sequence). The CDR3 has 14 amino acids. V gave up 0 bases and J gave up 0 bases, with 6 bases separating them. CDR3 sequence: CASSLATSNYGYTF. The CDR3 DNA is TGTGCCAGCAGCTTGGCCACTTCTAACTATGGCTACACCTTC.

This chain links TRBV5-4 with TRBJ1-1; 8 nucleotides agree with TRBD1. CDR1 is SGHNT and CDR2 is YYREEE in the germline V gene (reference sequence). J lost 10 bases, V lost 6 bases, and 17 bases had no gene match. This CDR3 has 15 residues. The CDR3: CASTSGGRGREGAFF. The CDR3, as DNA: TGTGCCAGCACCTCCGGGGGCAGGGGGCGGGAGGGAGCTTTCTTT.

The chain uses TRBV7-2 and TRBJ2-1; 7 nucleotides align to TRBD1. The CDR3 is made up of 15 amino acids. Germline V gene lookup returns CDR1 SGHTA and CDR2 FQGNSA. The junction had 2 bases not matched to a gene; V was cut back by 3 bases and J by 0 bases. The CDR3 here is CASSFRDSSYNEQFF. In nucleotides, the CDR3 is TGTGCCAGCAGCTTCAGGGACAGCTCCTACAATGAGCAGTTCTTC.

The J gene is TRBJ1-1, the V gene TRBV7-8, with D unclear. Germline V lookup: CDR1 SGHVS, CDR2 FQNEAQ. V lost 5 bases, J lost 0 bases, and 7 bases lay in between. CDR3 length: 13 residues. CDR3 in DNA: TGTGCCAGCAGCACTACGGTGAACACTGAAGCTTTCTTT. It encodes CASSTTVNTEAFF.

The chain is built from TRBV4-1 and TRBJ1-5; a possible D gene is TRBD1 (5 bases). V was pared by 1 base and J by 4 bases, with 11 bases between. This CDR3 spans 15 amino acids. CDR1 MGHRA and CDR2 YSYEKL come from the germline V gene. The CDR3, as DNA: TGCGCCAGCAGCCAAGGTACCGACAGTAATCAGCCCCAGCATTTT. Its protein product is CASSQGTDSNQPQHF.

The V call is TRBV28, the J call TRBJ1-2; D unresolved. V was shortened by 3 bases and J by 1 base, with 12 bases between the two germline ends. Germline CDR1 reads MDHEN; CDR2 reads SYDVKM. CDR3 length: 15 residues. CDR3 sequence (DNA): TGTGCCAGCAGTTTCCAGGCCATACTTAACTATGGCTACACCTTC. It translates to CASSFQAILNYGYTF.

This chain uses TRBV15 with TRBJ1-4, with D tentatively TRBD1 (6 bases). V was trimmed by 6 bases and J by 6 bases, leaving 17 bases between them. The CDR3 runs 15 residues. Germline CDR1 and CDR2: LNHNV and YYDKDF (reference sequence). CDR3: CATSQVTGRDEKLFF. CDR3 bases: TGTGCCACCAGTCAAGTCACAGGGAGGGATGAAAAACTGTTTTTT.

This chain links TRBV2 with TRBJ2-3; 10 positions match TRBD1. Germline V gene sequence: CDR1 SNHLY, CDR2 FYNNEI. V lost 4 bases to trimming and J lost 5 bases; unmatched junction nucleotides: 3. The CDR3 is made up of 14 amino acids. CDR3 nucleotides: TGTGCCAGCAGTGGACAGGGGGCTGGAGATACGCAGTATTTT. Its protein is CASSGQGAGDTQYF. Complete variable domain (other parts from reference TRBV2 and TRBJ2-3): EPEVTQTPSHQVTQMGQEVILRCVPISNHLYFYWYRQILGQKVEFLVSFYNNEISEKSEIFDDQFSVERPDGSNFTLKIRSTKLEDSAMYFCASSGQGAGDTQYFGPGTRLTVL.

The rearrangement links TRBV15 to TRBJ2-2; 9 bases align to TRBD1. The V gene's germline CDR1 is LNHNV and CDR2 YYDKDF (reference sequence). J gave up 6 bases and V 1 base, and 6 bases lay outside the gene matches. The CDR3 extends over 16 amino acids. This chain's CDR3 is CATSRGGTGYSGELFF. The CDR3 DNA follows: TGTGCCACCAGCAGAGGAGGGACAGGGTACTCCGGGGAGCTGTTTTTT.

The chain couples TRBV5-1 to TRBJ2-1; 11 nucleotides agree with TRBD2. CDR3 length: 17 amino acids. From germline, CDR1 is SGHRS and CDR2 YFSETQ. The J segment lost 1 base and the V segment lost 0 bases, leaving 3 bases of the junction unmatched. This chain's CDR3 is CASSLASGGLSYNEQFF. Written as DNA, the CDR3 is TGCGCCAGCAGCTTGGCTAGCGGGGGGCTATCCTACAATGAGCAGTTCTTC.

CDR3 in DNA: TGTGCCAGCAGTGAAGCGCCGTGGAGCGAAACAGGCGAAAAACTGTTTTTT. This codes for CASSEAPWSETGEKLFF. The chain has TRBV6-1 and TRBJ1-4, with D possibly being TRBD1 (5 bases). With 0 bases removed from V and 8 bases from J, the gap between germline ends came to 19 bases. The V gene's germline CDR1 is MNHNS and CDR2 SASEGT. The CDR3 length is 17 residues.

V gene TRBV30 combines with J gene TRBJ1-3; D remains ambiguous. CDR3 size: 13 residues. V dropped 7 bases and J dropped 0 bases, with 10 bases sitting between them. CDR1 is GTSNPN, CDR2 SVGIG, per germline (reference sequence). This CDR3 is CALRAISGNTIYF. The DNA of the CDR3 is TGTGCCTTGCGGGCTATCTCTGGAAACACCATATATTTT.